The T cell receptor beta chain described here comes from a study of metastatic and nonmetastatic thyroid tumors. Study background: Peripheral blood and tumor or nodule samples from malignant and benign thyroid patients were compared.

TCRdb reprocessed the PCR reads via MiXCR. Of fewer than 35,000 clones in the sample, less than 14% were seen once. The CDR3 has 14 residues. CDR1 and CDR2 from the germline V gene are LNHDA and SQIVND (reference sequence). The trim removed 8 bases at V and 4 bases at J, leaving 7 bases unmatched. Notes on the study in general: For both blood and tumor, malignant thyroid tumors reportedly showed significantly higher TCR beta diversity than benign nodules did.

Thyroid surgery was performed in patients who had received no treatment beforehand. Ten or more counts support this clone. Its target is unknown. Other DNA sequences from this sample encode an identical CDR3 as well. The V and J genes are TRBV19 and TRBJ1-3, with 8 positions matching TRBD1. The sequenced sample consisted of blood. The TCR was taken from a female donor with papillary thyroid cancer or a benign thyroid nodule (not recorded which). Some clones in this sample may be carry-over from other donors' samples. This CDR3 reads CASSPTGEGNTIYF. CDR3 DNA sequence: TGTGCCAGTTCCCCGACAGGGGAAGGAAACACCATATATTTT.